This T cell receptor (beta chain) was recovered during a study of T cell changes during pregnancy in multiple sclerosis. In its sample, this clone was seen once. The data were produced by immunoSEQ multiplex PCR, yet TCRdb's version contains in-frame clones alone and is incomplete. The data contain some 100,000 clones, approximately 94% of them seen just once; the ten biggest clones take up over 0.7%. The CDR3 consists of 16 residues. V lost 4 bases to trimming and J lost 2 bases; unmatched junction nucleotides: 10. Germline loops: CDR1 SGHRS, CDR2 YFSETQ. The rearrangement uses TRBV5-1 and TRBJ2-5; TRBD1 agrees at 8 bases. The input for sequencing was peripheral blood, taken before pregnancy. The TCR sequence derives from a female donor with multiple sclerosis, enrolled in a pregnancy study. Written as DNA, the CDR3 is TGCGCCAGCAGCCTCTCCAGACAGGGGAGTCAAGAGACCCAGTACTTC. Protein product: CASSLSRQGSQETQYF. Looking up the rest from reference TRBV5-1 and TRBJ2-5 gives the full variable domain: KAGVTQTPRYLIKTRGQQVTLSCSPISGHRSVSWYQQTPGQGLQFLFEYFSETQRNKGNFPGRFSGRQFSNSRSEMNVSTLELGDSALYLCASSLSRQGSQETQYFGPGTRLLVL.